The 24 T cell receptor beta chains given below trace back to one sample, sequenced in a study of neurological immune-mediated disorders. TCRdb called the 5' RACE reads again in MiXCR, with one record for every CDR3 protein. Of tens of thousands of distinct CDR3 sequences listed, 4% to 5.5% are singletons. Sequencing was done on a sample of PBMCs. The receptors derive from a man between 50 and 59 years old with multiple sclerosis.

In its sample, this clonotype was seen a few times. This chain joins TRBV3-1 and TRBJ2-7; the D is unclear. Germline CDR1 reads LGHDT; CDR2 reads YNNKEL (reference sequence). The CDR3 sequence is 15 residues long. V shed 0 bases and J shed 1 base, with 10 bases lying between them. This CDR3 reads CASSQDFSPSYEQYF. In nucleotides, the CDR3 is TGTGCCAGCAGCCAAGATTTTTCGCCATCCTACGAGCAGTACTTC.

This clonotype came up many times. This chain links TRBV10-3 with TRBJ2-7; TRBD1 aligns across 9 bases. CDR3 size: 15 residues. Germline V gene lookup returns CDR1 ENHRY and CDR2 SYGVKD. Trimming cost V 3 bases and J 5 bases; bases outside gene matches: 8. CDR3 in amino acids: CAISDWAGTGNEQYF. The CDR3 region has the DNA TGTGCCATCAGTGATTGGGCCGGGACAGGGAACGAGCAGTACTTC.

The sample holds many counts of this clonotype. The J gene is TRBJ1-2, the V gene TRBV3-1; TRBD1 matches 8 bases. The CDR3 is 14 residues long. V shed 4 bases, J shed 4 bases, and the junction held 5 bases outside the gene matches. Per germline, CDR1 LGHDT and CDR2 YNNKEL (reference sequence). The CDR3 protein is CASSPTGEGYGYTF. The CDR3 DNA reads TGTGCCAGCAGCCCGACAGGGGAAGGCTATGGCTACACCTTC.

In this sample, this clonotype turned up many times. The chain has TRBV5-4 and TRBJ2-3, with TRBD2 matching 14 bases. V shed 5 bases and J 4 bases; nucleotides not matched to a gene: 3. This CDR3 is built from 15 residues. CDR1 is SGHNT, CDR2 YYREEE, per germline (reference sequence). CDR3 region: CASRWGLAGADTQYF. The CDR3 nucleotides are TGTGCCAGCAGATGGGGACTAGCGGGAGCAGATACGCAGTATTTT.

In this sample, this clonotype turned up many times. The chain couples TRBV4-1 to TRBJ2-1, with TRBD2 identical over 14 bases. The V gene end was trimmed by 6 bases and the J gene end by 0 bases; junction bases not matched to a gene: 1. CDR3 length: 16 residues. The germline V gene has CDR1 MGHRA and CDR2 YSYEKL. The CDR3 here is CASRGLAGVSYNEQFF. The DNA of the CDR3 is TGCGCCAGCAGGGGACTAGCGGGGGTCTCCTACAATGAGCAGTTCTTC.

The CDR3 here is CSAIPTSSNSPLHF. CDR3 sequence (DNA): TGCAGTGCTATTCCAACGTCCTCCAATTCACCCCTCCACTTT. The genes are TRBV20-1 and TRBJ1-6; unclear D gene. The CDR3 contains 14 residues. The germline gives CDR1 DFQATT, CDR2 SNEGSKA (reference sequence). Trimming removed 4 bases at V and 7 bases at J, with 14 bases between.

This clonotype was recorded at least ten times. The chain recombines TRBV5-5 with TRBJ2-7; D is uncertain. Germline CDR1 and CDR2: SGHKS and YYEKEE (reference sequence). The CDR3 covers 13 residues. Trimming pared 0 bases from V and 5 bases from J, leaving 9 bases between. The CDR3 region has the DNA TGTGCCAGCAGCTTGGTGGCTTGGGACGAGCAGTACTTC. This translates into CASSLVAWDEQYF.

This clonotype occurred many times. V gene TRBV12-3 or TRBV12-4 combines with J gene TRBJ1-1, with D possibly matching TRBD1 (6 bases). Deletions cut 3 bases from V and 0 bases from J, with 11 bases between. The CDR3 sequence is 15 residues long. CDR3 coding DNA: TGTGCCAGCAGTTTTGGGGGCGGCCTGAACACTGAAGCTTTCTTT. This encodes CASSFGGGLNTEAFF.

This clonotype was seen ten or more times. The CDR3: CASSLDGRTSYEQYF. The CDR3 region has the DNA TGCGCCAGCAGCTTGGATGGGAGGACTTCCTACGAGCAGTACTTC. The chain has TRBV5-1 and TRBJ2-7, with D possibly matching TRBD2 (6 bases). CDR3 length equals 15 residues. V was pared by 0 bases and J by 1 base, with 11 bases between. Germline CDR1 and CDR2: SGHRS and YFSETQ.

This clonotype appeared many times. The V and J genes are TRBV21-1 and TRBJ2-7; the D call in the table, TRBD1, was not verified against the DNA. TRBV21-1 has pseudogene status. There are 20 residues in the CDR3. The DNA for the CDR3 is TGTGCCAGCAGCAACAGACAGGGAAGATTTTTCTCCTGCTACTCCTACGAGCAGTACTTC. As protein: CASSNRQGRFFSCYSYEQYF.

This clonotype came up many times. The rearrangement joins TRBV10-3 to TRBJ2-5; 10 bases fit TRBD1. The CDR3 consists of 15 residues. Trimming cost V 3 bases and J 4 bases; bases outside gene matches: 5. Germline V gives CDR1 ENHRY, CDR2 SYGVKD. The CDR3 is CAISESGQGLETQYF. Written as DNA, the CDR3 is TGTGCCATCAGTGAATCGGGACAGGGGTTAGAGACCCAGTACTTC.

This clonotype was recorded many times. The rearrangement links TRBV20-1 to TRBJ2-5; D unresolved. Trimming pared 3 bases from V and 1 base from J, leaving 18 bases between. Germline lookup yields CDR1 DFQATT and CDR2 SNEGSKA (reference sequence). The CDR3 runs 16 residues. The CDR3 nucleotides read TGCAGTGCTAGGACTCCCGGCGTGGTCGGCCAAGAGACCCAGTACTTC. Its translation: CSARTPGVVGQETQYF.

This clonotype has ten or more counts. The genes are TRBV12-3 or TRBV12-4 and TRBJ1-1; D gene uncertain. This CDR3 region has 13 residues. V gave up 1 base and J gave up 7 bases, with 10 bases separating them. In DNA form, the CDR3 reads TGTGCCAGCAGTTTAGAGAGATCAATTGAAGCTTTCTTT. Translation: CASSLERSIEAFF.

This clonotype was seen at least ten times. The chain links TRBV4-1 to TRBJ2-7; D is perhaps TRBD1 (5 bases). The CDR3 has 15 residues. Germline V gene sequence: CDR1 MGHRA, CDR2 YSYEKL. Trimming pared 0 bases from V and 3 bases from J, leaving 12 bases between. Here the CDR3 reads CASSQDSGQLYEQYF. CDR3 DNA sequence: TGCGCCAGCAGCCAAGATTCTGGACAACTCTACGAGCAGTACTTC.

This clonotype was counted a few times. This chain connects TRBV7-8 to TRBJ1-5; 10 bases map to TRBD1. From germline, CDR1 is SGHVS and CDR2 FQNEAQ. V lost 5 bases to trimming and J lost 3 bases; unmatched junction nucleotides: 7. The CDR3 contains 16 residues. CDR3 residues: CASSADRGSDNQPQHF. The CDR3 nucleotides are TGTGCCAGCAGCGCGGACAGGGGGAGTGACAATCAGCCCCAGCATTTT.

The rearrangement joins TRBV7-2 to TRBJ2-7; D may be TRBD1 (5 bases). This CDR3 is built from 14 residues. V was trimmed by 5 bases and J by 4 bases, leaving 15 bases between them. Germline V gene sequence: CDR1 SGHTA, CDR2 FQGNSA. The CDR3 loop reads CASSPKGNYYEQYF. The CDR3 DNA follows: TGTGCCAGCAGCCCCAAGGGGAATTATTACGAGCAGTACTTC.

This clonotype was found many times. The chain links TRBV5-1 to TRBJ2-5; D call uncertain. Germline V lookup: CDR1 SGHRS, CDR2 YFSETQ. The CDR3 has 14 residues. V was trimmed by 1 base and J by 1 base, leaving 8 bases between them. The CDR3: CASSLQNRQETQYF. The CDR3 bases are TGCGCCAGCAGCTTGCAGAACCGCCAAGAGACCCAGTACTTC.

This clonotype occurred many times. The chain has TRBV29-1 and TRBJ2-1; D remains unclear. Between the trimmed V and J ends, which lost 0 bases and 8 bases, there was a span of 8 bases. This CDR3 has 12 residues. Germline CDR1 SQVTM, CDR2 ANQGSEA. The CDR3 nucleotides read TGCAGCGTTGAAGAAAGGGATTATGAGCAGTTCTTC. Protein product: CSVEERDYEQFF.

This clonotype has ten or more counts. The gene calls are TRBV5-6 and TRBJ1-2; possible D gene TRBD1, 6 bases. Looked up from germline, CDR1 is SGHDT and CDR2 is YYEEEE. The V and J ends lost 5 bases and 3 bases respectively, with 17 bases between them. The CDR3 length is 15 residues. The CDR3 loop is CASRPTGSAHYGYTF. CDR3 nucleotide sequence: TGTGCCAGCAGGCCAACAGGGAGCGCACACTATGGCTACACCTTC.

The table lists this clonotype with many counts. The chain joins TRBV5-1 to TRBJ2-1; D not resolved. CDR1 is SGHRS and CDR2 is YFSETQ in the germline V gene. The V gene lost 0 bases and the J gene lost 8 bases, with 12 bases spanning the gap. The CDR3 covers 14 residues. This CDR3 reads CASSLAHPEDEQFF. The CDR3 bases are TGCGCCAGCAGCTTGGCACACCCAGAGGATGAGCAGTTCTTC.

This clonotype was counted at least ten times. V gene TRBV20-1 combines with J gene TRBJ2-3; D is unresolved. Germline V lookup: CDR1 DFQATT, CDR2 SNEGSKA (reference sequence). The V end was cut by 0 bases, the J end by 3 bases, with 7 bases between. The CDR3 loop spans 13 amino acids. This CDR3 reads CSARDTVTDTQYF. The CDR3 DNA reads as TGCAGTGCTAGAGATACAGTTACAGATACGCAGTATTTT.

Ten or more counts support this clonotype. This chain joins TRBV12-3 or TRBV12-4 and TRBJ1-1; TRBD1 might be the D (6 bases). Trimming stripped 3 bases from V and 6 bases from J, with 8 bases between. This CDR3 contains 12 residues. CDR3 coding DNA: TGTGCCAGCAGTTTTGACAGGCCTGAAGCTTTCTTT. This gives the protein CASSFDRPEAFF.

This clonotype was counted at least ten times. The J gene is TRBJ2-3, the V gene TRBV5-1, with 9 bases aligning to TRBD1. Germline V gene sequence: CDR1 SGHRS, CDR2 YFSETQ. The trim removed 4 bases at V and 1 base at J, leaving 7 bases unmatched. The CDR3 extends over 16 amino acids. The CDR3 bases are TGCGCCAGCAGCATACAAGGGACAGGGCGCACAGATACGCAGTATTTT. Translation: CASSIQGTGRTDTQYF.

This clonotype was detected many times. The genes are TRBV12-3 or TRBV12-4 and TRBJ1-5; no clear D gene. Trimming took off 0 bases at V and 4 bases at J, with 13 bases between the two ends. The CDR3 spans 16 residues. As DNA, the CDR3 is TGTGCCAGCAGTTTAGCAGCCGAAGCCTTAAATCAGCCCCAGCATTTT. This codes for CASSLAAEALNQPQHF.